This entry lists 20 T cell receptor beta chains sequenced from one sample in a study of CD8+CD57+ T cells in acquired aplastic anemia. Both TCR beta VDJ combination and CDR3 sequence profiling were carried out. Genomic DNA was the template for this profiling. From the reads, TCRdb called clonotypes with MiXCR, one entry per CDR3 protein. The sample has 110,000 or so distinct CDR3 sequences; approximately 61% are singletons. Patients who underwent sequencing had shown CD8+CD57+ cell expansion by flow cytometry. Sequencing was carried out using sorted CD4+, CD8+, or CD8+CD57+ T cells (not recorded which) from PBMCs. These receptors all stem from a human donor with aplastic anemia.

The chain recombines TRBV20-1 with TRBJ2-1; the match to TRBD2 covers 7 bases. CDR1 is DFQATT, CDR2 SNEGSKA, per germline (reference sequence). J lost 5 bases, V lost 4 bases, and 8 bases had no gene match. The CDR3 has 14 residues. CDR3 bases: TGCAGTGCTAAAACCGGGACTACGAACAATGAGCAGTTCTTC. Translated: CSAKTGTTNNEQFF.

This clonotype was seen repeatedly, ten times or more. At one end the junction does not follow the germline gene, possibly because of a read error. The rearrangement links TRBV29-1 to TRBJ2-1; TRBD2 agrees at 7 bases. Germline values: CDR1 SQVTM, CDR2 ANQGSEA. CDR3 length: 13 residues. Here the CDR3 DNA reads TGCAGCGCTGAAGACCCAGCGGGGTATGAGCAGTTCTTC. Amino acids: CSAEDPAGYEQFF.

This chain connects TRBV20-1 to TRBJ1-5, with D hard to call. Germline V CDR1 and CDR2: DFQATT, SNEGSKA (reference sequence). The CDR3 extends over 13 amino acids. The V gene lost 0 bases and the J gene lost 4 bases, with 7 bases spanning the gap. In nucleotides, the CDR3 is TGCAGTGCTAGAGAGGCACTTAATCAGCCCCAGCATTTT. It translates to CSAREALNQPQHF.

The rearrangement joins TRBV5-5 to TRBJ2-1; 7 bases agree with TRBD2. With V trimmed by 0 bases and J by 5 bases, 8 bases remained unmatched. This CDR3 comprises 16 residues. Germline V gene lookup returns CDR1 SGHKS and CDR2 YYEKEE (reference sequence). The CDR3 DNA sequence: TGTGCCAGCAGCTTGGTGGGAGGGGCCCTGAACAATGAGCAGTTCTTC. Protein sequence: CASSLVGGALNNEQFF.

V gene TRBV20-1 combines with J gene TRBJ2-7, with 7 nucleotides matching TRBD1. Germline V gene lookup returns CDR1 DFQATT and CDR2 SNEGSKA (reference sequence). The CDR3 sequence is 16 residues long. Trimming took 0 bases from V and 4 from J; bases not matched to a gene: 12. CDR3 loop: CSARDHLGDSGYEQYF. CDR3 in DNA: TGCAGTGCTAGAGACCACCTGGGGGACAGCGGATACGAGCAGTACTTC.

This chain uses TRBV10-3 with TRBJ2-3, with 7 bases that match TRBD2. This CDR3 comprises 17 residues. J lost 2 bases, V lost 4 bases, and 12 bases had no gene match. Germline lookup yields CDR1 ENHRY and CDR2 SYGVKD. Here the CDR3 DNA reads TGTGCCATCAGTGTTGGGCGGGACTACCCTACCACAGATACGCAGTATTTT. Its protein is CAISVGRDYPTTDTQYF.

This clonotype turned up a few times. The chain combines TRBV7-2 with TRBJ2-3, with D unclear. CDR3 length: 16 amino acids. Germline CDR1 reads SGHTA; CDR2 reads FQGNSA. The V and J ends lost 1 base and 0 bases respectively, with 11 bases between them. CDR3 DNA sequence: TGTGCCAGCAGCTTAGGGGTCAGCTCTAGCACAGATACGCAGTATTTT. Its translation is CASSLGVSSSTDTQYF.

CDR3 DNA: TGCGCCAGCAGTGAGGGGACAGGGAATAATTCACCCCTCCACTTT. Amino acids: CASSEGTGNNSPLHF. The genes are TRBV10-1 and TRBJ1-6, with 9 bases that match TRBD1. With V trimmed by 2 bases and J by 5 bases, 1 base remained unmatched. Germline loops: CDR1 WNHNN, CDR2 SYGVQD (reference sequence). CDR3 size: 15 residues.

The J gene is TRBJ2-1, the V gene TRBV24-1; 8 nucleotides line up with TRBD2. This CDR3 spans 14 amino acids. In germline, CDR1 is KGHDR, CDR2 SFDVKD. After removal of 4 bases from V and 9 bases from J, the junction contained 7 bases not matched to a gene. CDR3 nucleotide sequence: TGTGCCACCAGTGACGACGGGAGGGCTCGTGAGCAGTTCTTC. It codes for CATSDDGRAREQFF.

About this clonotype itself: At one boundary the junction diverges from the germline segment, which might be a read error. The chain couples TRBV10-3 to TRBJ1-1; D uncertain. CDR3 length: 13 amino acids. The germline CDR1 and CDR2 sequences are ENHRY and SYGVKD. The CDR3 loop is CASSSIPATEAFF. The DNA for the CDR3 is TGTGCCAGCAGTTCCATCCCAGCTACTGAAGCTTTCTTT.

This clonotype was observed many times. DNA of the CDR3: TGTGCCAGCAGTCCCCGAACACGGCAGCCCCAGCATTTT. It encodes CASSPRTRQPQHF. The chain joins TRBV6-1 to TRBJ1-5, with D unclear. Germline CDR1 reads MNHNS; CDR2 reads SASEGT. With 5 bases removed from V and 7 bases from J, the gap between germline ends came to 12 bases. This CDR3 is 13 amino acids long.

As to this clonotype: The junction shows a germline mismatch at one end, possibly a read error. This chain links TRBV10-3 with TRBJ2-7; D is possibly TRBD1 or TRBD2 (6 bases each). The CDR3 has 14 amino acids. Germline loops: CDR1 ENHRY, CDR2 SYGVKD. The CDR3 loop reads CASSPNGGRSEQYF. DNA of the CDR3: TGTGCCAGCAGTCCAAATGGGGGGCGGAGCGAGCAGTACTTC.

This clonotype was seen repeatedly, ten times or more. The rearrangement links TRBV24-1 to TRBJ2-2; D could derive from TRBD1 or TRBD2 (5 bases each). Germline V CDR1 and CDR2: KGHDR, SFDVKD. Trimming pared 1 base from V and 4 bases from J, leaving 6 bases between. This CDR3 is 14 amino acids long. CDR3 region: CATSDFGGTGELFF. The CDR3 bases are TGTGCCACCAGTGATTTTGGGGGCACCGGGGAGCTGTTTTTT.

The V call is TRBV7-2, the J call TRBJ2-7, with 10 nucleotides matching TRBD1. The V segment lost 0 bases and the J segment 6 bases; nucleotides outside the gene matches: 2. This CDR3 is 14 amino acids long. Germline CDR1 and CDR2: SGHTA and FQGNSA. The CDR3 coding sequence is TGTGCCAGCAGCTTAGCGGGACAGGGGCTCGAGCAGTACTTC. It translates to CASSLAGQGLEQYF.

This clonotype appeared many times. The chain employs TRBV12-3 or TRBV12-4 and TRBJ2-7, with 7 positions matching TRBD2. Losses at the gene ends were 3 bases for V and 3 bases for J; bases not matched to a gene: 5. The CDR3 totals 14 residues. CDR3 sequence (DNA): TGTGCCAGCAGTTTCGGGAGGACATTCTACGAGCAGTACTTC. It codes for CASSFGRTFYEQYF.

CDR3 nucleotide sequence: TGTGCCAGCAGTAGGGGGGCCTCCTACGAGCAGTACTTC. Translating gives CASSRGASYEQYF. The chain links TRBV7-9 to TRBJ2-7, with D perhaps TRBD1 or TRBD2 (6 bases each). V shed 6 bases and J shed 0 bases, with 9 bases lying between them. This CDR3 is built from 13 residues. Germline V gene lookup returns CDR1 SEHNR and CDR2 FQNEAQ (reference sequence).

The rearrangement uses TRBV25-1 and TRBJ2-3; D might be TRBD1 (6 bases). The CDR3 extends over 15 amino acids. Germline values: CDR1 MGHDK, CDR2 SYGVNS. V lost 4 bases and J lost 1, with 12 bases in between. In DNA, the CDR3 is TGTGCCAGCAGTGCCCAGGGGAAGGGCACAGATACGCAGTATTTT. Its protein is CASSAQGKGTDTQYF.

This clonotype was counted ten times or more. V usage is TRBV2 and J usage is TRBJ2-1, with 7 bases matching TRBD2. V dropped 10 bases and J dropped 0; count of bases not matched to a gene: 12. Germline CDR1 is SNHLY and CDR2 is FYNNEI. The CDR3 sequence is 16 residues long. DNA for the CDR3: TGTGCCACCACCGGGGGGAGGTCGAGCTCCTACAATGAGCAGTTCTTC. This gives the protein CATTGGRSSSYNEQFF.

In its sample, this clonotype was seen many times. V is TRBV29-1 and J is TRBJ1-2, with D unclear. Germline V gene sequence: CDR1 SQVTM, CDR2 ANQGSEA. V lost 3 bases and J lost 6, with 8 bases in between. This CDR3 contains 11 residues. CDR3 loop: CSVDPFDGYTF. As DNA, the CDR3 is TGCAGCGTTGATCCGTTCGATGGCTACACCTTC.

This clonotype was seen only once. This chain joins TRBV2 and TRBJ2-3; either TRBD1 or TRBD2 may fit D (6 bases each). Trimming shortened V by 7 bases and J by 1 base, and 15 bases separated the two germline ends. The germline gives CDR1 SNHLY, CDR2 FYNNEI. CDR3 length: 15 residues. As DNA, the CDR3 is TGTGCCAGCATCCAACAGGGAGGAGGCACAGATACGCAGTATTTT. It encodes CASIQQGGGTDTQYF.